This passage covers 24 T cell receptor beta chains from one sample sequenced in a study of cytomegalovirus exposure and HLA in healthy donors. The primer mix had 60 Vbeta and 13 Jbeta primers. Clones were read by immunoSEQ multiplex PCR, and TCRdb kept only the in-frame ones, dropping some. The sample holds over 150,000 clones, about 80% seen once. The sequenced sample was PBMCs. These receptor sequences come from a man aged 25 to 40 in good health and CMV-seropositive.

This clone was recorded only once. The junction does not match germline at one end; this may be a read error. CDR3 in DNA: TGTTCCAGCAGCCCCGGTGGAGATCCCACAACGACCTACGAGCAGTACTTC. Translating it yields CSSSPGGDPTTTYEQYF. This chain uses TRBV9 with TRBJ2-7; no firm D call. The CDR3 is made up of 17 amino acids. The germline V gene encodes CDR1 SGDLS and CDR2 YYNGEE.

This chain joins TRBV5-1 and TRBJ2-7, with 14 bases matching TRBD2. CDR3 length equals 15 residues. Germline lookup yields CDR1 SGHRS and CDR2 YFSETQ. V lost 5 bases, J lost 6 bases, and 7 bases stayed unmatched. The CDR3 nucleotides read TGCGCCAGCAGATCGGGACTAGCGGGAGCAGGCGAGCAGTACTTC. Its translation: CASRSGLAGAGEQYF.

The chain has TRBV7-9 and TRBJ1-3; 9 nucleotides align to TRBD1. Germline V gives CDR1 SEHNR, CDR2 FQNEAQ (reference sequence). Trimming at V came to 6 bases and at J to 4 bases, leaving 16 bases not matched to a gene. The CDR3 spans 18 residues. The CDR3 loop reads CASRYDLRTGDSGNTIYF. Written as DNA, the CDR3 is TGTGCCAGCAGATACGACCTCCGGACAGGGGATTCGGGAAACACCATATATTTT. The complete variable domain, with remaining parts taken from reference TRBV7-9 and TRBJ1-3, reads DTGVSQNPRHKITKRGQNVTFRCDPISEHNRLYWYRQTLGQGPEFLTYFQNEAQLEKSRLLSDRFSAERPKGSFSTLEIQRTEQGDSAMYLCASRYDLRTGDSGNTIYFGEGSWLTVV.

The genes are TRBV10-2 and TRBJ2-1, with 9 positions matching TRBD2. The germline CDR1 and CDR2 sequences are WSHSY and SAAADI. Trimming cost V 8 bases and J 10 bases; bases outside gene matches: 15. CDR3 length equals 15 residues. For the CDR3, the DNA is TGCGCCAGCTCTGGAGCGGGAGGCGGCGGGAGGGAGCAGTTCTTC. It is translated as CASSGAGGGGREQFF.

This clone came up once. J is TRBJ2-3 and V is TRBV9, with D possibly TRBD2 on 6 matching bases. This CDR3 contains 16 residues. V was trimmed by 1 base and J by 4 bases, leaving 16 bases between them. Germline values: CDR1 SGDLS, CDR2 YYNGEE. Written as DNA, the CDR3 is TGTGCCAGCAGCGTACAGGACGGGAGCGATCCAGATACGCAGTATTTT. Amino acids: CASSVQDGSDPDTQYF.

This clone was detected a few times. The V and J genes are TRBV6-5 and TRBJ1-4; D gene ambiguous. Trimming left V 0 bases short and J 5 bases short, with 7 bases between. In germline, CDR1 is MNHEY, CDR2 SVGAGI. This CDR3 has 14 residues. The CDR3 sequence: CASSYSVENEKLFF. CDR3 bases: TGTGCCAGCAGTTACTCGGTAGAGAATGAAAAACTGTTTTTT.

This chain uses TRBV11-3 with TRBJ2-7; D is uncertain. The length of the CDR3 is 14 residues. Looked up from germline, CDR1 is SGHNT and CDR2 is YENEEA. The V end was cut by 1 base, the J end by 5 bases, with 12 bases between. The CDR3 DNA follows: TGTGCCAGCAGCTTAGGTTCTAGTGGCAACGAGCAGTACTTC. This codes for CASSLGSSGNEQYF.

The chain is built from TRBV5-4 and TRBJ2-4, with D possibly TRBD1 on 5 matching bases. Germline CDR1 reads SGHNT; CDR2 reads YYREEE (reference sequence). The CDR3 runs to 14 residues. V was cut by 4 bases and J by 13 bases, with 21 bases left in between. This chain's CDR3 is CASSPDIWRPEQYF. The CDR3 DNA follows: TGTGCCAGCAGCCCGGACATATGGCGGCCGGAGCAGTACTTC. The variable domain in full, with the rest retrieved from reference TRBV5-4 and TRBJ2-4, is ETGVTQSPTHLIKTRGQQVTLRCSSQSGHNTVSWYQQALGQGPQFIFQYYREEENGRGNFPPRFSGLQFPNYSSELNVNALELDDSALYLCASSPDIWRPEQYFGAGTRLSVL.

The rearrangement uses TRBV25-1 and TRBJ2-1; D may be TRBD1 (5 bases). The CDR3 loop spans 15 amino acids. Trimming stripped 0 bases from V and 6 bases from J, with 12 bases between. CDR1 is MGHDK, CDR2 SYGVNS, per germline. In nucleotides, the CDR3 is TGTGCCAGCAGTGAATACGGTCAGGGATTCAATGAGCAGTTCTTC. This sequence encodes CASSEYGQGFNEQFF. The complete variable domain, with remaining parts taken from reference TRBV25-1 and TRBJ2-1, reads EADIYQTPRYLVIGTGKKITLECSQTMGHDKMYWYQQDPGMELHLIHYSYGVNSTEKGDLSSESTVSRIRTEHFPLTLESARPSHTSQYLCASSEYGQGFNEQFFGPGTRLTVL.

CDR3 loop: CASSSYSGTSGTLEQYF. The CDR3 DNA is TGTGCCAGCAGCTCGTATTCAGGGACTAGCGGGACTCTCGAGCAGTACTTC. The chain couples TRBV11-2 to TRBJ2-7; 13 nucleotides line up with TRBD2. CDR1 and CDR2 from the germline V gene are SGHAT and FQNNGV. CDR3 length: 17 residues. V lost 4 bases and J lost 6; bases outside the gene matches: 12.

This chain uses TRBV4-1 with TRBJ2-3; TRBD2 might be the D (6 bases). Germline CDR1 reads MGHRA; CDR2 reads YSYEKL. Trimming removed 5 bases from V and 0 bases from J, with 18 bases in between. This CDR3 has 17 residues. The CDR3 sequence is CASSSRTGESSTDTQYF. CDR3 bases: TGCGCCAGCAGCTCGCGGACGGGGGAATCTAGCACAGATACGCAGTATTTT.

V gene TRBV11-2 combines with J gene TRBJ2-7, with D unresolved. Germline V gene lookup returns CDR1 SGHAT and CDR2 FQNNGV. The CDR3 length is 12 residues. V was clipped by 1 base and J by 4 bases, with 5 bases between them. The CDR3 DNA follows: TGTGCCAGCAGCTTAGGGCTGTACGAGCAGTACTTC. It translates to CASSLGLYEQYF.

The chain uses TRBV13 and TRBJ2-1; TRBD1 might be the D (5 bases). The germline gives CDR1 PRHDT, CDR2 FYEKMQ (reference sequence). Trimming left V 1 base short and J 5 bases short, with 21 bases between. This CDR3 is 18 amino acids long. CDR3 coding DNA: TGTGCCAGCAGCTTAGTCGGAGTAGGGGCAGGTAACAACAATGAGCAGTTCTTC. This gives the protein CASSLVGVGAGNNNEQFF.

This rearrangement joins TRBV5-1 to TRBJ2-7; TRBD2 matches 8 bases. Germline-derived CDR1 and CDR2 are SGHRS and YFSETQ. Trimming at V came to 0 bases and at J to 6 bases, leaving 5 bases not matched to a gene. The CDR3 length is 14 residues. The CDR3 DNA sequence: TGCGCCAGCAGCTTGGAAGCGGGAGATGGCGAGCAGTACTTC. Residues: CASSLEAGDGEQYF.

The chain couples TRBV27 to TRBJ1-4; 8 bases map to TRBD1. Germline values: CDR1 MNHEY, CDR2 SMNVEV (reference sequence). The junction had 9 bases not matched to a gene; V was cut back by 6 bases and J by 3 bases. The CDR3 has 16 amino acids. DNA of the CDR3: TGTGCCAGCAGACGGACAGGGCGGATTCCTAATGAAAAACTGTTTTTT. Translating gives CASRRTGRIPNEKLFF.

The V gene is TRBV28, the J gene TRBJ2-5; TRBD2 might be the D (6 bases). Germline V gives CDR1 MDHEN, CDR2 SYDVKM. V lost 5 bases to trimming and J lost 1 base, with 14 bases between them. This CDR3 is built from 15 residues. CDR3: CASSHLSGGQETQYF. CDR3 nucleotides: TGTGCCAGCAGTCATCTATCCGGGGGCCAAGAGACCCAGTACTTC.

The chain combines TRBV6-5 with TRBJ2-7; possibly TRBD1 for D (6 bases). The length of the CDR3 is 14 residues. Germline lookup yields CDR1 MNHEY and CDR2 SVGAGI. V lost 7 bases and J 3 bases, leaving 16 bases between the germline ends. The CDR3 spells CASKRTVSLYEQYF. The CDR3 DNA is TGTGCCAGCAAGCGGACAGTATCCCTCTACGAGCAGTACTTC.

The chain has TRBV10-3 and TRBJ1-1, with D perhaps matching TRBD1 (6 bases). From germline, CDR1 is ENHRY and CDR2 SYGVKD. Trimming cost V 0 bases and J 11 bases, with 13 bases left between them. The CDR3 is 13 residues long. The CDR3 region is CAISESISGVAFF. DNA of the CDR3: TGTGCCATCAGTGAGTCGATTTCAGGGGTCGCTTTCTTT.

The V call is TRBV18, the J call TRBJ2-5, with D possibly TRBD1 on 5 matching bases. V lost 3 bases and J 3 bases, leaving 8 bases between the germline ends. Germline CDR1 reads KGHSH; CDR2 reads LQKENI. The CDR3 contains 13 residues. The CDR3 bases are TGTGCCAGCTCACCCGCAGGGAAAGAGACCCAGTACTTC. Translation gives CASSPAGKETQYF. The whole variable domain, filled in from reference TRBV18 and TRBJ2-5, reads NAGVMQNPRHLVRRRGQEARLRCSPMKGHSHVYWYRQLPEEGLKFMVYLQKENIIDESGMPKERFSAEFPKEGPSILRIQQVVRGDSAAYFCASSPAGKETQYFGPGTRLLVL.

This clone was found a few times. V and J are TRBV10-3 and TRBJ2-5; TRBD2 agrees at 7 bases. CDR1 and CDR2 (germline): ENHRY, SYGVKD. This CDR3 has 13 amino acids. V lost 7 bases, J lost 0 bases, and 2 bases stayed unmatched. The CDR3 coding sequence is TGTGCCATCACTGCGGGGGACCAAGAGACCCAGTACTTC. It encodes CAITAGDQETQYF.

The gene calls are TRBV23-1 and TRBJ1-1; TRBD1 matches 10 bases. TRBV23-1 is noted as an ORF with a role that remains uncertain. The V and J ends lost 4 bases and 7 bases, in that order; junction bases with no gene match: 6. CDR3 size: 14 residues. The CDR3 coding sequence is TGCGCCAGCAGTCCCCACCGGGACAGGGGTGAAGCTTTCTTT. It is translated as CASSPHRDRGEAFF.

The chain joins TRBV15 to TRBJ1-5, with 8 bases lining up with TRBD1. Germline V gene lookup returns CDR1 LNHNV and CDR2 YYDKDF (reference sequence). The junction had 4 bases not matched to a gene; V was cut back by 0 bases and J by 6 bases. The CDR3 spans 15 residues. Here the CDR3 reads CATSRDFTGGQPQHF. The CDR3, as DNA: TGTGCCACCAGCAGAGATTTTACAGGGGGTCAGCCCCAGCATTTT. Combining the CDR3 with reference TRBV15 and TRBJ1-5 gives the whole variable domain DAMVIQNPRYQVTQFGKPVTLSCSQTLNHNVMYWYQQKSSQAPKLLFHYYDKDFNNEADTPDNFQSRRPNTSFCFLDIRSPGLGDTAMYLCATSRDFTGGQPQHFGDGTRLSIL.

The J gene is TRBJ2-1, the V gene TRBV6-1; TRBD2 agrees at 8 bases. CDR1 MNHNS and CDR2 SASEGT come from the germline V gene. This CDR3 has 16 residues. V was clipped by 4 bases and J by 5 bases; unmatched bases: 10. CDR3 amino acids: CASSGLLAGRDNEQFF. Here the CDR3 DNA reads TGTGCCAGCAGTGGACTTCTAGCGGGCCGAGACAATGAGCAGTTCTTC.

This chain uses TRBV7-9 with TRBJ2-1, with 10 bases aligning to TRBD2. Per the germline V gene, CDR1 is SEHNR and CDR2 is FQNEAQ (reference sequence). After removal of 5 bases from V and 6 bases from J, the junction contained 13 bases not matched to a gene. CDR3 size: 17 residues. The CDR3 DNA follows: TGTGCCAGCAGCACCTCAAGGTCGAGGACTAGCGGCAATGAGCAGTTCTTC. Residues: CASSTSRSRTSGNEQFF.